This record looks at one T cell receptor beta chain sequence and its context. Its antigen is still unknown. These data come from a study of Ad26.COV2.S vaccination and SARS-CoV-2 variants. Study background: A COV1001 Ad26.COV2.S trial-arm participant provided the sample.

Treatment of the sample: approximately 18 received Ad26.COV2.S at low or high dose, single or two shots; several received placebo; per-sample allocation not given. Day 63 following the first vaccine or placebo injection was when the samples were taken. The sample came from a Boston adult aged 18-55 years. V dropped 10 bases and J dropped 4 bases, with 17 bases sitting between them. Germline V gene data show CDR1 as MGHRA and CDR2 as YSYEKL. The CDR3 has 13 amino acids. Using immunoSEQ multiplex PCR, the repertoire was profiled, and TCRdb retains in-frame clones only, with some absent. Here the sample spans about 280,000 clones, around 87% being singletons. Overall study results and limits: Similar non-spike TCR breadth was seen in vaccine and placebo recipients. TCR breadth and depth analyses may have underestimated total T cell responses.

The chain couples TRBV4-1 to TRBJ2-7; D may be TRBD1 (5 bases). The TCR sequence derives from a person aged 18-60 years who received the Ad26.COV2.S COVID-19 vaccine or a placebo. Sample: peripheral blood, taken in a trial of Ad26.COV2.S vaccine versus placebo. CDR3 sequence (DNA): TGCGCCACCGGCTATGAGCCAGGGTACGAGCAGTACTTC. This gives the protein CATGYEPGYEQYF.